What follows are 14 T cell receptor beta chains derived from one specimen sequenced in a study of blood T cell repertoires in COVID-19. The method was immunoSEQ multiplex PCR; TCRdb's version includes in-frame clones alone and lacks a portion of them. The sample records fewer than 150,000 clones, more than 80% being singletons. The source material was peripheral blood. The receptors here all came from a woman aged 80 or older with acute or convalescent COVID-19.

The chain combines TRBV7-2 with TRBJ1-2; D gene unclear. The CDR3 is made up of 14 amino acids. Trimming left V 1 base short and J 8 bases short, with 14 bases between. Germline assignment: CDR1 SGHTA and CDR2 FQGNSA. The CDR3 loop reads CASSLGAVSYGYTF. CDR3 bases: TGTGCCAGCAGCTTAGGGGCAGTTAGTTACGGCTACACCTTC.

This sequence joins TRBV6-2 or TRBV6-3 and TRBJ1-2; weak D call: TRBD1 (5 bases). The CDR3 consists of 12 residues. V was pared by 5 bases and J by 2 bases, with 6 bases between. CDR1 and CDR2 (germline): MNHEY, SVGEGT. CDR3 loop: CASSKGNYGYTF. CDR3 coding DNA: TGTGCCAGCAGTAAGGGGAACTATGGCTACACCTTC.

This chain joins TRBV24-1 and TRBJ2-5, with a tentative D call TRBD1 (6 bases). The CDR3 contains 16 residues. Germline V gene sequence: CDR1 KGHDR, CDR2 SFDVKD. V was shortened by 6 bases and J by 5 bases, with 21 bases between the two germline ends. CDR3 in amino acids: CATSPVTYREWETQYF. Here the CDR3 DNA reads TGTGCCACCAGTCCCGTGACTTACAGGGAGTGGGAGACCCAGTACTTC.

The chain employs TRBV7-2 and TRBJ1-2, with a tentative D call TRBD1 (5 bases). Trimming left V 1 base short and J 5 bases short, with 14 bases between. There are 15 residues in the CDR3. Germline V gene sequence: CDR1 SGHTA, CDR2 FQGNSA. CDR3 residues: CASSLGPPGGYGYTF. CDR3 coding DNA: TGTGCCAGCAGCTTAGGGCCCCCCGGGGGGTATGGCTACACCTTC.

This rearrangement joins TRBV7-9 to TRBJ1-4; weak D call: TRBD1 (6 bases). CDR1 is SEHNR, CDR2 FQNEAQ, per germline (reference sequence). The CDR3 is made up of 13 amino acids. V was pared by 5 bases and J by 5 bases, with 9 bases between. This CDR3 is CASSTQGNEKLFF. The CDR3 bases are TGTGCCAGCAGCACACAGGGAAATGAAAAACTGTTTTTT.

This chain joins TRBV30 and TRBJ1-5, with 7 bases matching TRBD1. Germline values: CDR1 GTSNPN, CDR2 SVGIG (reference sequence). The CDR3 runs to 14 residues. V lost 0 bases to trimming and J lost 5 bases; unmatched junction nucleotides: 4. The CDR3 nucleotides read TGTGCCTGGAGTGTTGGACAGGTTTATCAGCCCCAGCATTTT. This codes for CAWSVGQVYQPQHF. Full variable domain (remainder filled in from reference TRBV30 and TRBJ1-5): SQTIHQWPATLVQPVGSPLSLECTVEGTSNPNLYWYRQAAGRGLQLLFYSVGIGQISSEVPQNLSASRPQDRQFILSSKKLLLSDSGFYLCAWSVGQVYQPQHFGDGTRLSIL.

V and J are TRBV7-9 and TRBJ2-2, with TRBD2 as a possible D gene (7 bases). V lost 2 bases to trimming and J lost 5 bases, with 9 bases between them. This CDR3 region has 14 residues. Germline V gene lookup returns CDR1 SEHNR and CDR2 FQNEAQ (reference sequence). CDR3 loop: CASSLRGGTGELFF. The CDR3 DNA reads as TGTGCCAGCAGCTTAAGGGGGGGAACCGGGGAGCTGTTTTTT.

V gene TRBV5-4 combines with J gene TRBJ2-1, with 11 bases aligning to TRBD2. The CDR3 is 15 residues long. Germline V gene lookup returns CDR1 SGHNT and CDR2 YYREEE (reference sequence). V dropped 2 bases and J dropped 6; count of bases not matched to a gene: 4. CDR3 bases: TGTGCCAGCAGCTTCCCACTAGCGGGGGCCAATGAGCAGTTCTTC. The encoded protein is CASSFPLAGANEQFF.

This chain uses TRBV24-1 with TRBJ2-3; 11 bases align to TRBD2. This CDR3 is 15 amino acids long. Per germline, CDR1 KGHDR and CDR2 SFDVKD. Trimming took 3 bases from V and 6 from J; bases not matched to a gene: 4. CDR3 residues: CATSDPRTSGDTQYF. The CDR3 coding sequence is TGTGCCACCAGTGATCCCAGGACTAGCGGGGATACGCAGTATTTT.

The chain couples TRBV12-3 or TRBV12-4 to TRBJ1-1; 7 nucleotides align to TRBD1. Trimming took 6 bases from V and 1 from J; bases not matched to a gene: 2. The CDR3 has 13 residues. CDR3 residues: CASRRQGNTEAFF. The CDR3 nucleotides read TGTGCCAGCAGGAGACAGGGGAACACTGAAGCTTTCTTT.

This rearrangement joins TRBV7-2 to TRBJ2-6, with D maybe TRBD2 (5 bases). The CDR3 is 16 amino acids. V lost 5 bases and J 0 bases, leaving 11 bases between the germline ends. Germline CDR1 reads SGHTA; CDR2 reads FQGNSA. The CDR3 bases are TGTGCCAGCAGCAAGGACGGGAACTCTGGGGCCAACGTCCTGACTTTC. Protein product: CASSKDGNSGANVLTF.

This chain links TRBV24-1 with TRBJ2-3, with a possible D match to TRBD2 (5 bases). Germline assignment: CDR1 KGHDR and CDR2 SFDVKD. The CDR3 length is 15 residues. Trimming took off 3 bases at V and 9 bases at J, with 18 bases between the two ends. In DNA, the CDR3 is TGTGCCACCAGTGATCCGAGGGCGATTCCAAGGACGCAGTATTTT. Encoded protein: CATSDPRAIPRTQYF.

The CDR3 DNA reads as TGTGCCAGCAGCTTAGGCTCCGGAGGGGAGACCCAGTACTTC. Translation: CASSLGSGGETQYF. The chain recombines TRBV7-9 with TRBJ2-5, with a possible D match to TRBD2 (6 bases). V lost 1 base, J lost 5 bases, and 11 bases lay in between. This CDR3 has 14 amino acids. CDR1 and CDR2 (germline): SEHNR, FQNEAQ (reference sequence).

In this sample, this clone turned up once. The genes are TRBV2 and TRBJ1-4, with 7 bases fitting TRBD1. Germline-derived CDR1 and CDR2 are SNHLY and FYNNEI. The ends lost 2 bases at V and 2 bases at J; junction bases unmatched: 2. This CDR3 spans 15 amino acids. The CDR3 spells CASSERGQTNEKLFF. The CDR3 bases are TGTGCCAGCAGTGAAAGGGGACAGACTAATGAAAAACTGTTTTTT. The variable domain in full, with the rest retrieved from reference TRBV2 and TRBJ1-4, is EPEVTQTPSHQVTQMGQEVILRCVPISNHLYFYWYRQILGQKVEFLVSFYNNEISEKSEIFDDQFSVERPDGSNFTLKIRSTKLEDSAMYFCASSERGQTNEKLFFGSGTQLSVL.